This T cell receptor beta chain was documented in a study of blood T cell repertoires in COVID-19. About the research overall: Collection of acute and convalescent COVID-19 samples took place in the United States, Italy and Spain. T cells, B-cell-depleted T cells, or PBMCs supplied cDNA or gDNA.

Authors' analysis steps: Scientists estimated how many nucleated cells there were by amplifying reference gene primers. TCRdb's copy holds only in-frame clones and misses some; the assay was immunoSEQ multiplex PCR. V, J and clone size derive from that table, while D and trimming were established from the DNA sequence. Of 300,000 or so clones in the sample, about 84% were seen once. CDR1 is SQVTM, CDR2 ANQGSEA, per germline. The CDR3 is made up of 14 amino acids. The trim removed 3 bases at V and 6 bases at J, leaving 3 bases unmatched. The receptor comes from a woman aged 50 to 60 with acute or convalescent COVID-19. The chain combines TRBV29-1 with TRBJ2-7; 15 nucleotides match TRBD2. What was sequenced was peripheral blood. CDR3 DNA: TGCAGCGTTGAGGGGGGACTAGCGGGAGGCGAGCAGTACTTC. This gives the protein CSVEGGLAGGEQYF.